Sequencing of this TCR beta chain was carried out in a study of T cell responses to AZD1222 COVID-19 vaccine. Study results and caveats: Clonal diversity may have been underestimated, and the donors were mostly white British, with more females than males. Epitopes outside B.1.351 and B.1.1.7 mutated regions reportedly drew nearly half of spike TCRs.

About this clone itself: Its cognate antigen is unknown. Other nucleotide sequences in the sample specify the same CDR3.

Sequenced by immunoSEQ multiplex PCR; TCRdb stores in-frame clones only, minus some. This sample has some 83,000 clones, with about 82% found just once. With 3 bases removed from V and 6 bases from J, the gap between germline ends came to 10 bases. The V gene's germline CDR1 is SEHNR and CDR2 FQNEAQ (reference sequence). CDR3 size: 13 residues. Here the sequenced sample was peripheral blood, taken on day 0 of AZD1222 vaccination. The V and J genes are TRBV7-9 and TRBJ2-3; D is possibly TRBD2 (6 bases). The sequence came from an adult in good health. The CDR3 is CASSLGGWDTQYF. CDR3 nucleotides: TGTGCCAGCAGCTTGGGGGGATGGGATACGCAGTATTTT.